These 25 T cell receptor beta chains share one sample of origin, sequenced in a study of post-analysis software for immune sequencing data. Findings and caveats of the study: About 5 TRBV segments (TRBV5-6, TRBV5-1 and TRBV20-1 among them) occurred more frequently in patients than in controls.

Presence of unique molecular identifiers characterized the TCR beta cDNA libraries. From the PCR reads, TCRdb called clonotypes with MiXCR, one entry per CDR3 protein. This table holds 700,000 to 800,000 distinct CDR3 sequences, 25% to 30% found once. Their antigens remain unidentified. The material sequenced was blood. The receptors here all came from a girl aged 5 to 17 with multiple sclerosis.

The V gene is TRBV20-1, the J gene TRBJ2-5; tentatively, D is TRBD2 (6 bases). The CDR3 is 15 residues long. The germline V gene encodes CDR1 DFQATT and CDR2 SNEGSKA (reference sequence). V lost 3 bases, J lost 4 bases, and 18 bases lay in between. DNA for the CDR3: TGCAGTGCTAGCCAAGGGACCATCGGGGGAGAGACCCAGTACTTC. This translates into CSASQGTIGGETQYF.

The rearrangement joins TRBV27 to TRBJ2-5; 9 bases are shared with TRBD1. CDR1 and CDR2 (germline): MNHEY, SMNVEV (reference sequence). V was pared by 0 bases and J by 3 bases, with 5 bases of the junction left unmatched. CDR3 length: 16 residues. This CDR3 is CASSLSPGQGKETQYF. Written as DNA, the CDR3 is TGTGCCAGCAGTTTATCTCCGGGACAGGGAAAAGAGACCCAGTACTTC.

The chain employs TRBV20-1 and TRBJ2-2; D is ambiguous. CDR1 DFQATT and CDR2 SNEGSKA come from the germline V gene (reference sequence). The V end was cut by 3 bases, the J end by 5 bases, with 16 bases between. The CDR3 covers 15 residues. In nucleotides, the CDR3 is TGCAGTGCTAGGTCGCAGGTGATGGGGACCGGGGAGCTGTTTTTT. It is translated as CSARSQVMGTGELFF.

Points on this clonotype: Since the CDR3 does not end with the conserved phenylalanine or tryptophan, this likely comes from a read error. The rearrangement links TRBV12-3 or TRBV12-4 to TRBJ2-3; D not certain. CDR3 size: 11 residues. V shed 8 bases and J shed 2 bases, with 5 bases lying between them. This CDR3 is CASLVTDTQYS. CDR3 sequence (DNA): TGTGCCAGCCTGGTCACAGATACGCAGTATTCT.

This clonotype has a handful of counts. V and J are TRBV5-5 and TRBJ2-7; no clear D. Trimming took off 0 bases at V and 7 bases at J, with 8 bases between the two ends. This CDR3 region has 12 residues. Germline values: CDR1 SGHKS, CDR2 YYEKEE (reference sequence). In DNA form, the CDR3 reads TGTGCCAGCAGCTTGGATCCGAGAGAGCAGTACTTC. Its protein product is CASSLDPREQYF.

Here the CDR3 DNA reads TGCAGTGCAGCCCCAGGGAATAATAGCAATCAGCCCCAGCATTTT. It translates to CSAAPGNNSNQPQHF. The gene calls are TRBV20-1 and TRBJ1-5, with a weak D call TRBD1 (5 bases). Germline V lookup: CDR1 DFQATT, CDR2 SNEGSKA (reference sequence). The CDR3 extends over 15 amino acids. Trimming shortened V by 6 bases and J by 0 bases, and 15 bases separated the two germline ends.

This clonotype appeared a few times. The rearrangement links TRBV7-2 to TRBJ2-1, with 11 bases fitting TRBD1. Germline CDR1 SGHTA, CDR2 FQGNSA. Germline trimming cut 7 bases from V and 7 bases from J; bases unmatched to any gene: 9. CDR3 length: 15 amino acids. The DNA of the CDR3 is TGTGCCAGCACCGTTGGACAGGGGGCTTTTAATGAGCAGTTCTTC. Translation: CASTVGQGAFNEQFF.

The V call is TRBV9, the J call TRBJ2-1, with D possibly matching TRBD1 (5 bases). The germline V gene encodes CDR1 SGDLS and CDR2 YYNGEE. Between the trimmed V and J ends, which lost 2 bases and 10 bases, there was a span of 19 bases. The CDR3 consists of 15 residues. The CDR3 is CASSVHDATGREQFF. The CDR3, as DNA: TGTGCCAGCAGCGTCCACGATGCCACAGGACGGGAGCAGTTCTTC.

This sequence joins TRBV6-4 and TRBJ2-1, with D possibly being TRBD1 (6 bases). CDR1 is MRHNA and CDR2 is SNTAGT in the germline V gene. Trimming left V 4 bases short and J 7 bases short, with 20 bases between. This CDR3 is built from 16 residues. CDR3 amino acids: CASSVFSSGAVNEQFF. The CDR3 region has the DNA TGTGCCAGCAGTGTTTTTTCTTCAGGGGCCGTTAATGAGCAGTTCTTC.

This sequence joins TRBV20-1 and TRBJ2-5; a weak D match, TRBD2 (7 bases). The V and J ends lost 6 bases and 2 bases respectively, with 22 bases between them. Per the germline V gene, CDR1 is DFQATT and CDR2 is SNEGSKA (reference sequence). This CDR3 has 16 amino acids. The CDR3 sequence: CSAWGGGASPQETQYF. In nucleotides, the CDR3 is TGCAGTGCATGGGGGGGCGGGGCATCCCCTCAAGAGACCCAGTACTTC.

On this clonotype: The germline gene is not matched at one end of the junction; a read error may be the cause. This chain links TRBV7-2 with TRBJ2-5, with 7 bases fitting TRBD2. CDR1 is SGHTA and CDR2 is FQGNSA in the germline V gene. The CDR3 runs to 15 residues. CDR3 protein: CASSLWGGGEEAQYF. In DNA, the CDR3 is TGTGCCAGCAGCTTATGGGGGGGAGGCGAAGAGGCCCAGTACTTC.

This clonotype was seen a few times. This chain connects TRBV28 to TRBJ2-5; D tentatively fits TRBD1 or TRBD2 (5 bases each). This CDR3 contains 16 residues. Between the trimmed V and J ends, which lost 2 bases and 1 base, there was a span of 14 bases. Germline lookup yields CDR1 MDHEN and CDR2 SYDVKM. The DNA of the CDR3 is TGTGCCAGCAGTTTAGTGGGGGTTCTTCCCCAAGAGACCCAGTACTTC. This codes for CASSLVGVLPQETQYF.

The V call is TRBV20-1, the J call TRBJ2-3; 10 bases fit TRBD1. The germline gives CDR1 DFQATT, CDR2 SNEGSKA (reference sequence). The CDR3 contains 16 residues. With 1 base clipped from V and 2 bases from J, the junction kept 6 bases outside the gene matches. The CDR3 DNA sequence: TGCAGTGCTAGAGTTTGGACAGGGGGGATCACAGATACGCAGTATTTT. Its protein is CSARVWTGGITDTQYF.

In DNA form, the CDR3 reads TGCGCCAGCAGCTTGGGGGCTAGCGGAACAGATACGCAGTATTTT. Amino acids: CASSLGASGTDTQYF. This chain joins TRBV5-1 and TRBJ2-3; 7 bases are a match to TRBD2. Losses at the gene ends were 0 bases for V and 3 bases for J; bases not matched to a gene: 4. The CDR3 is made up of 15 amino acids. The germline CDR1 and CDR2 sequences are SGHRS and YFSETQ.

V usage is TRBV7-2 and J usage is TRBJ2-3; 7 nucleotides line up with TRBD2. The CDR3 contains 15 residues. V lost 1 base and J lost 6; bases outside the gene matches: 7. Germline V gene lookup returns CDR1 SGHTA and CDR2 FQGNSA. CDR3 bases: TGTGCCAGCAGCTTAGTCGGCGGGAGTGCGGATACGCAGTATTTT. This codes for CASSLVGGSADTQYF.

This clonotype was observed at least ten times. The CDR3 protein is CASSLGEYGYTF. The CDR3 nucleotides are TGTGCCAGCAGCTTGGGAGAGTATGGCTACACCTTC. The V call is TRBV7-9, the J call TRBJ1-2; D unclear. V lost 3 bases and J lost 5, with 7 bases in between. This CDR3 comprises 12 residues. Per the germline V gene, CDR1 is SEHNR and CDR2 is FQNEAQ (reference sequence).

V usage is TRBV3-1 and J usage is TRBJ2-1, with a possible D match to TRBD2 (6 bases). The germline V gene encodes CDR1 LGHDT and CDR2 YNNKEL (reference sequence). The V and J ends lost 3 bases and 9 bases respectively, with 18 bases between them. CDR3 size: 15 residues. As DNA, the CDR3 is TGTGCCAGCAGCCAGCCGGGACTGCCACCGAGTGAGCAGTTCTTC. As protein: CASSQPGLPPSEQFF.

The J gene is TRBJ2-5, the V gene TRBV14; 7 bases are shared with TRBD1. V lost 6 bases and J lost 2; bases outside the gene matches: 6. From germline, CDR1 is SGHDN and CDR2 FVKESK. The CDR3 has 14 amino acids. The CDR3 DNA follows: TGTGCCAGCAGACGGACAGGCTATCAAGAGACCCAGTACTTC. Protein sequence: CASRRTGYQETQYF.

This chain connects TRBV5-1 to TRBJ1-1; tentative D call: TRBD1 (5 bases). V was cut by 3 bases and J by 4 bases, with 16 bases left in between. The CDR3 sequence is 15 residues long. Germline CDR1 and CDR2: SGHRS and YFSETQ. CDR3 DNA sequence: TGCGCCAGCAGCTCCGCCGGCCGTGGGGGCACTGAAGCTTTCTTT. Protein: CASSSAGRGGTEAFF.

This clonotype was picked up a small number of times. The rearrangement links TRBV7-9 to TRBJ2-4, with 10 positions matching TRBD2. CDR1 and CDR2 from the germline V gene are SEHNR and FQNEAQ (reference sequence). Unmatched junction bases numbered 9, after V lost 5 bases and J lost 8 bases. The CDR3 has 15 amino acids. The CDR3 nucleotides read TGTGCCAGCAGCCCTCCAACTAGCGGGGTAGACATTCAGTACTTC. It specifies CASSPPTSGVDIQYF.

This sequence joins TRBV5-1 and TRBJ2-1, with 16 bases fitting TRBD2. Germline V gene sequence: CDR1 SGHRS, CDR2 YFSETQ. The junction had 5 bases not matched to a gene; V was cut back by 4 bases and J by 7 bases. The CDR3 loop spans 16 amino acids. CDR3 DNA sequence: TGCGCCAGCAGCCAGGGACTAGCGGGAGGGTTAAATGAGCAGTTCTTC. Protein product: CASSQGLAGGLNEQFF. Based on the CDR3 plus reference TRBV5-1 and TRBJ2-1, the full variable domain is KAGVTQTPRYLIKTRGQQVTLSCSPISGHRSVSWYQQTPGQGLQFLFEYFSETQRNKGNFPGRFSGRQFSNSRSEMNVSTLELGDSALYLCASSQGLAGGLNEQFFGPGTRLTVL.

This clonotype was seen more than once but under ten times. V usage is TRBV7-2 and J usage is TRBJ2-7, with 9 bases identical to TRBD1. This CDR3 region has 15 residues. The V segment lost 5 bases and the J segment 6 bases; nucleotides outside the gene matches: 11. Germline CDR1 SGHTA, CDR2 FQGNSA. The CDR3 sequence is CASSPLGTGIGEQYF. CDR3 nucleotide sequence: TGTGCCAGCAGCCCCCTCGGGACAGGGATAGGCGAGCAGTACTTC.

The chain carries TRBV7-9 and TRBJ2-1, with D possibly matching TRBD1 (6 bases). Germline V CDR1 and CDR2: SEHNR, FQNEAQ (reference sequence). The CDR3 length is 15 residues. The V gene lost 2 bases and the J gene lost 6 bases, with 14 bases spanning the gap. CDR3 sequence (DNA): TGTGCCAGCAGCTTATTGGCACAGGGTCCCAATGAGCAGTTCTTC. Encoded protein: CASSLLAQGPNEQFF. Full variable domain (remainder filled in from reference TRBV7-9 and TRBJ2-1): DTGVSQNPRHKITKRGQNVTFRCDPISEHNRLYWYRQTLGQGPEFLTYFQNEAQLEKSRLLSDRFSAERPKGSFSTLEIQRTEQGDSAMYLCASSLLAQGPNEQFFGPGTRLTVL.

This clonotype was seen more than once but under ten times. The rearrangement uses TRBV20-1 and TRBJ1-4; D is unclear. Germline V gene sequence: CDR1 DFQATT, CDR2 SNEGSKA (reference sequence). V was pared by 6 bases and J by 5 bases, with 13 bases between. The CDR3 totals 13 residues. CDR3 region: CSALTAQNEKLFF. CDR3 sequence (DNA): TGCAGTGCCCTTACCGCACAAAATGAAAAACTGTTTTTT.

This clonotype was counted ten times or more. J is TRBJ2-3 and V is TRBV11-2; D is uncertain. This CDR3 has 13 amino acids. Germline CDR1 reads SGHAT; CDR2 reads FQNNGV. Trimming took 0 bases from V and 5 from J, leaving 6 bases between them. This chain's CDR3 is CASSLDRGDTQYF. The CDR3 DNA reads as TGTGCCAGCAGCTTAGACAGAGGAGATACGCAGTATTTT.